Following are 20 T cell receptor beta chains from one sample sequenced in a study of pediatric ulcerative colitis (dated by TCRdb to 2018 to 2020). One to two pinch biopsies were taken from the rectum for research during colonoscopy. The method behind the library was the immunoSEQ multiplex PCR assay. As stored in TCRdb, this immuneACCESS dataset retains in-frame rearrangements with V and J assigned. A fraction of the clones does not appear; measured against another copy, unresolved V genes explain less than half of the discrepancy, and the remainder lacks a known reason. Counted in this sample were approximately 37,000 clones; roughly 70% of them appeared once. Less than 10% of the sample goes to the ten largest clones. The sample consisted of gut tissue. Every receptor here comes from a boy between 10 and 17 years old with severe ulcerative colitis.

In this sample, this clone turned up a few times. The chain couples TRBV9 to TRBJ2-1; D is possibly TRBD1 or TRBD2 (5 bases each). V was cut by 4 bases and J by 0 bases, with 8 bases left in between. The CDR3 runs 14 residues. Germline loops: CDR1 SGDLS, CDR2 YYNGEE. The CDR3 DNA follows: TGTGCCAGCAGCCGGGACCACTCCTACAATGAGCAGTTCTTC. Protein: CASSRDHSYNEQFF.

Written as DNA, the CDR3 is TGTGCCAGCAGCTTCGGGTCGGCAGATACGCAGTATTTT. As protein: CASSFGSADTQYF. The chain links TRBV5-6 to TRBJ2-3; D remains unclear. V shed 2 bases and J shed 4 bases, with 8 bases lying between them. CDR3 size: 13 residues. Germline CDR1 SGHDT, CDR2 YYEEEE.

This clone appeared a single time. The chain employs TRBV4-1 and TRBJ2-5; D not resolved. The CDR3 contains 15 residues. CDR1 MGHRA and CDR2 YSYEKL come from the germline V gene. V was cut by 0 bases and J by 0 bases, with 8 bases left in between. The chain's CDR3 is CASSQDSQDQETQYF. The CDR3 nucleotides are TGCGCCAGCAGCCAAGATAGTCAGGACCAAGAGACCCAGTACTTC.

This clone was observed a few times. The chain carries TRBV4-2 and TRBJ1-5; D uncertain. Trimming took off 4 bases at V and 0 bases at J, with 7 bases between the two ends. Germline lookup yields CDR1 LGHNA and CDR2 YNFKEQ. The CDR3 length is 14 residues. The CDR3 sequence: CASSLEGSNQPQHF. CDR3 nucleotides: TGTGCCAGCAGCCTTGAAGGTAGCAATCAGCCCCAGCATTTT.

This chain joins TRBV5-6 and TRBJ2-4, with unresolved D. Per germline, CDR1 SGHDT and CDR2 YYEEEE. Between the trimmed V and J ends, which lost 1 base and 8 bases, there was a span of 10 bases. The CDR3 is 13 residues long. CDR3 amino acids: CASSLFVVDIQYF. DNA for the CDR3: TGTGCCAGCAGCTTGTTTGTGGTGGACATTCAGTACTTC.

This clone is a singleton in its sample. J is TRBJ1-2 and V is TRBV10-1; TRBD1 is a possible D gene (5 bases). Germline V gene sequence: CDR1 WNHNN, CDR2 SYGVQD (reference sequence). Trimming shortened V by 11 bases and J by 3 bases, and 16 bases separated the two germline ends. CDR3 size: 13 residues. CDR3 DNA: TGCGCCCGCAACGGGGCAGGGCACTATGGCTACACCTTC. Its translation is CARNGAGHYGYTF.

The chain couples TRBV7-2 to TRBJ2-7; 7 bases are shared with TRBD2. The CDR3 is 12 amino acids. The V gene end was trimmed by 4 bases and the J gene end by 4 bases; junction bases not matched to a gene: 1. Per germline, CDR1 SGHTA and CDR2 FQGNSA. CDR3 loop: CASSSAGYEQYF. In DNA, the CDR3 is TGTGCCAGCAGCTCAGCGGGATACGAGCAGTACTTC.

This chain joins TRBV12-2 and TRBJ2-1; TRBD1 was called by the table and not checked on the DNA. TRBV12-2 is a pseudogene segment. The CDR3 covers 18 residues. As DNA, the CDR3 is TGTGCAAGTCGCTTAAGGGTATTGGGGCAGGGGTTAGGGAATGAGCAGTTCTTC. It specifies CASRLRVLGQGLGNEQFF.

This clone was counted only a few times. The gene calls are TRBV7-3 and TRBJ2-7, with 7 bases matching TRBD1. V shed 2 bases, J shed 7 bases, and the junction held 5 bases outside the gene matches. Germline V gene sequence: CDR1 SGHTA, CDR2 FQGTGA. The CDR3 contains 13 residues. The CDR3 nucleotides read TGTGCCAGCAGCTTAGGACAGGTGGGGGAGCAGTACTTC. This translates into CASSLGQVGEQYF.

This rearrangement joins TRBV11-2 to TRBJ2-3, with D possibly matching TRBD2 (6 bases). Germline CDR1 SGHAT, CDR2 FQNNGV. The V end was cut by 1 base, the J end by 3 bases, with 11 bases between. CDR3 length: 15 amino acids. CDR3 amino acids: CASSLGVGGTDTQYF. In DNA, the CDR3 is TGTGCCAGCAGCTTAGGAGTGGGGGGAACAGATACGCAGTATTTT.

The gene calls are TRBV9 and TRBJ1-1, with 8 bases lining up with TRBD1. The J segment lost 5 bases and the V segment lost 3 bases, leaving 6 bases of the junction unmatched. This CDR3 region has 14 residues. Germline V gives CDR1 SGDLS, CDR2 YYNGEE. DNA for the CDR3: TGTGCCAGCAGCGCGGATGGACAGGGTACTGAAGCTTTCTTT. Its protein is CASSADGQGTEAFF. The variable domain in full, completed from reference TRBV9 and TRBJ1-1, reads DSGVTQTPKHLITATGQRVTLRCSPRSGDLSVYWYQQSLDQGLQFLIQYYNGEERAKGNILERFSAQQFPDLHSELNLSSLELGDSALYFCASSADGQGTEAFFGQGTRLTVV.

In the case of this clone: Other DNA variants within this sample encode the same CDR3. The chain recombines TRBV18 with TRBJ2-2; D gene ambiguous. The CDR3 consists of 13 residues. Per germline, CDR1 KGHSH and CDR2 LQKENI. Trimming pared 1 base from V and 4 bases from J, leaving 4 bases between. As DNA, the CDR3 is TGTGCCAGCTCACCACGGGGCACCGGGGAGCTGTTTTTT. Its translation: CASSPRGTGELFF. Based on the CDR3 plus reference TRBV18 and TRBJ2-2, the full variable domain is NAGVMQNPRHLVRRRGQEARLRCSPMKGHSHVYWYRQLPEEGLKFMVYLQKENIIDESGMPKERFSAEFPKEGPSILRIQQVVRGDSAAYFCASSPRGTGELFFGEGSRLTVL.

In this sample, this clone turned up a few times. This chain joins TRBV21-1 and TRBJ2-7; the D call in the table, TRBD2, was not verified against the DNA. TRBV21-1 is a recognized pseudogene. CDR3 length equals 14 residues. DNA for the CDR3: TGTGCCAGCAGCAAAGAGAGCGGGGACTACGAGCAGTACTTC. Translating gives CASSKESGDYEQYF.

The chain recombines TRBV28 with TRBJ2-7; TRBD1 might be the D (5 bases). Germline V CDR1 and CDR2: MDHEN, SYDVKM. There are 12 residues in the CDR3. Trimming stripped 8 bases from V and 3 bases from J, with 11 bases between. CDR3 DNA: TGTGCCAGCTCGCTTACAGGCTACGAGCAGTACTTC. Translating gives CASSLTGYEQYF.

This clone came up a few times. The rearrangement joins TRBV11-2 to TRBJ1-1; maybe TRBD1 (5 bases). V was clipped by 5 bases and J by 4 bases, with 11 bases between them. The CDR3 runs 13 residues. CDR1 and CDR2 (germline): SGHAT, FQNNGV. CDR3 bases: TGTGCCAGCAGCGCCGCGGGGCGCACTGAAGCTTTCTTT. The encoded protein is CASSAAGRTEAFF.

The J gene is TRBJ2-5, the V gene TRBV28, with TRBD2 matching 11 bases. V lost 8 bases, J lost 1 base, and 9 bases stayed unmatched. The CDR3 sequence is 16 residues long. Germline V gene data show CDR1 as MDHEN and CDR2 as SYDVKM. CDR3 loop: CASQPGTSGLQETQYF. For the CDR3, the DNA is TGTGCCAGCCAACCGGGGACTAGCGGACTCCAAGAGACCCAGTACTTC.

This clone was seen only a few times. The sample carries other DNA sequences with the same CDR3. V usage is TRBV2 and J usage is TRBJ2-5; no clear D. The CDR3 extends over 12 amino acids. The V end was cut by 0 bases, the J end by 5 bases, with 4 bases between. From germline, CDR1 is SNHLY and CDR2 FYNNEI. The CDR3 nucleotides read TGTGCCAGCAGTGAAGCGCAGGAGACCCAGTACTTC. Translated: CASSEAQETQYF.

This sequence joins TRBV2 and TRBJ1-3; D remains ambiguous. Per the germline V gene, CDR1 is SNHLY and CDR2 is FYNNEI. The CDR3 is 16 amino acids. Trimming pared 5 bases from V and 0 bases from J, leaving 14 bases between. The chain's CDR3 is CASSPTVAASGNTIYF. The CDR3 DNA reads as TGTGCCAGCAGTCCCACCGTCGCTGCCTCTGGAAACACCATATATTTT.

The chain recombines TRBV9 with TRBJ2-2; D remains ambiguous. CDR1 is SGDLS and CDR2 is YYNGEE in the germline V gene. This CDR3 is 12 amino acids long. Trimming removed 5 bases from V and 4 bases from J, with 6 bases in between. CDR3 in DNA: TGTGCCAGCAGTACCTTCACCGGGGAGCTGTTTTTT. It codes for CASSTFTGELFF.

The chain links TRBV20-1 to TRBJ1-1; TRBD1 is a possible D gene (5 bases). The CDR3 totals 11 residues. CDR1 and CDR2 (germline): DFQATT, SNEGSKA (reference sequence). The germline V and J ends were trimmed by 6 bases and 6 bases, with 11 bases remaining between them. CDR3 in DNA: TGCAGTGCAGGCGGGGGTCCTGAAGCTTTCTTT. Its protein product is CSAGGGPEAFF.